The rows below give T cell receptor beta chains drawn from one sample of a study of identical twins. TCRdb re-analysed the 5' RACE reads in MiXCR, keeping a single row per CDR3 protein. Of about 150,000 distinct CDR3 sequences in the sample, around 3.6% were seen once. The sample taken for sequencing was memory T cells sorted from blood. The receptor set was obtained from a man aged 18 to 35 in good health. The CDR3 runs from the conserved cysteine through the conserved F or W. Each record gives: J gene, D gene, CDR3 length, clone size, V gene, CDR3 protein, CDR3 DNA. The D gene is left open where the match is weak. Clone sizes are given selectively: once, few, many, or a class where the clone is expanded.

J: TRBJ2-7
D: TRBD2
length: 14
size: many
V: TRBV29-1
CDR3: CSVEGTSGRDEQYF
DNA: TGCAGCGTTGAAGGGACTAGCGGGAGGGACGAGCAGTACTTC

J: TRBJ2-1
D: TRBD2
length: 17
size: many
V: TRBV7-9
CDR3: CASSPRLAAIAVDEQFF
DNA: TGTGCCAGCAGCCCCAGACTAGCGGCAATTGCAGTCGATGAGCAGTTCTTC

J: TRBJ2-7
D: NA
length: 15
size: few
V: TRBV24-1
CDR3: CATSDTRDGPLKQYF
DNA: TGTGCCACCAGTGATACCCGGGACGGTCCCCTGAAGCAGTACTTC

J: TRBJ2-3
D: NA
length: 16
size: many
V: TRBV4-3
CDR3: CASSQDVRGATDTQYF
DNA: TGCGCCAGCAGCCAAGACGTCAGGGGGGCCACAGATACGCAGTATTTT

J: TRBJ2-7
D: TRBD2
length: 14
size: many
V: TRBV28
CDR3: CASSIYKSSGREYF
DNA: TGTGCCAGCAGTATATACAAAAGTAGCGGGAGAGAGTACTTC

J: TRBJ1-5
D: TRBD1
length: 17
size: many
V: TRBV5-1
CDR3: CASSPTSRQGGLKPQHF
DNA: TGCGCCAGCAGCCCAACCTCAAGACAGGGAGGGTTGAAGCCCCAGCATTTT

J: TRBJ1-1
D: NA
length: 12
size: many
V: TRBV29-1
CDR3: CSVAPMDLEAFF
DNA: TGCAGCGTTGCCCCAATGGACCTTGAAGCTTTCTTT

J: TRBJ2-7
D: NA
length: 14
size: many
V: TRBV6-2/TRBV6-3
CDR3: CASSYDGPSYEQYF
DNA: TGTGCCAGCAGTTACGACGGGCCCTCCTACGAGCAGTACTTC

J: TRBJ2-5
D: TRBD1
length: 15
size: many
V: TRBV6-5
CDR3: CASSYPIGQGETQYF
DNA: TGTGCCAGCAGTTACCCGATTGGACAGGGTGAGACCCAGTACTTC

J: TRBJ2-1
D: TRBD1
length: 14
size: many
V: TRBV5-1
CDR3: CASSRDRSPSGQFF
DNA: TGCGCCAGCAGCCGGGACAGGAGCCCTTCTGGACAGTTCTTC

J: TRBJ2-1
D: NA
length: 15
size: many
V: TRBV5-6
CDR3: CASSAGRSTYNEQFF
DNA: TGTGCCAGCAGCGCGGGACGCAGTACTTACAATGAGCAGTTCTTC

J: TRBJ2-3
D: NA
length: 15
size: many
V: TRBV24-1
CDR3: CATSETERSTDTQYF
DNA: TGTGCCACCAGTGAGACAGAACGGAGCACAGATACGCAGTATTTT

J: TRBJ2-3
D: TRBD1
length: 15
size: NA
V: TRBV18
CDR3: CASSPSDRETDTQYF
DNA: TGTGCCAGCTCACCTTCTGACAGGGAAACAGATACGCAGTATTTT

J: TRBJ2-7
D: TRBD2
length: 14
size: NA
V: TRBV30
CDR3: CAWRTGLGKGEQYF
DNA: TGTGCCTGGAGGACGGGACTAGGGAAGGGAGAGCAGTACTTC

J: TRBJ2-7
D: TRBD1
length: 15
size: few
V: TRBV11-2
CDR3: CASSLRTGQFYEQYF
DNA: TGTGCCAGCAGCTTGCGGACAGGGCAGTTCTACGAGCAGTACTTC

J: TRBJ2-1
D: NA
length: 17
size: many
V: TRBV10-3
CDR3: CAISEGVSVDTYNEQFF
DNA: TGTGCCATCAGTGAGGGTGTTTCCGTCGATACCTACAATGAGCAGTTCTTC

J: TRBJ2-5
D: TRBD2
length: 15
size: many
V: TRBV10-3
CDR3: CAISDPSGIQETQYF
DNA: TGTGCCATCAGTGATCCTAGCGGGATACAAGAGACCCAGTACTTC

J: TRBJ2-1
D: TRBD2
length: 16
size: many
V: TRBV20-1
CDR3: CSARAMGIAGDIEQFF
DNA: TGCAGTGCTAGAGCCATGGGAATAGCGGGAGACATAGAGCAGTTCTTC

J: TRBJ2-1
D: TRBD2
length: 15
size: many
V: TRBV11-2
CDR3: CASSLAGVGGPSQFF
DNA: TGTGCCAGCAGCTTAGCGGGTGTGGGAGGGCCTTCGCAGTTCTTC

J: TRBJ2-5
D: TRBD1
length: 13
size: many
V: TRBV20-1
CDR3: CSAVRGYQETQYF
DNA: TGCAGTGCTGTCAGGGGGTACCAAGAGACCCAGTACTTC

J: TRBJ1-1
D: NA
length: 14
size: many
V: TRBV4-1
CDR3: CASSQDPMNTEAFF
DNA: TGCGCCAGCAGCCAAGACCCGATGAACACTGAAGCTTTCTTT

J: TRBJ1-4
D: NA
length: 13
size: NA
V: TRBV19
CDR3: CASSIPGREKLFF
DNA: TGTGCCAGTAGTATCCCCGGGCGGGAAAAACTGTTTTTT

J: TRBJ1-1
D: NA
length: 17
size: many
V: TRBV5-1
CDR3: CASSNRDRGTVNTEAFF
DNA: TGCGCCAGCAGCAACCGGGACCGAGGCACCGTGAACACTGAAGCTTTCTTT

J: TRBJ2-7
D: TRBD2
length: 13
size: many
V: TRBV7-2
CDR3: CASSFGLAFEQYF
DNA: TGTGCCAGCAGCTTTGGACTAGCTTTCGAGCAGTACTTC

J: TRBJ2-5
D: NA
length: 14
size: NA
V: TRBV6-2/TRBV6-3
CDR3: CASSRGLLQETQYF
DNA: TGTGCCAGCAGTCGCGGACTGTTGCAAGAGACCCAGTACTTC

J: TRBJ1-1
D: NA
length: 16
size: many
V: TRBV7-6
CDR3: CASSLGGGRKNTEAFF
DNA: TGTGCCAGCAGCTTAGGGGGGGGGCGGAAGAACACTGAAGCTTTCTTT

J: TRBJ2-1
D: TRBD1
length: 14
size: many
V: TRBV9
CDR3: CASSPRGQYNEQFF
DNA: TGTGCCAGCAGCCCCCGGGGACAGTACAATGAGCAGTTCTTC

J: TRBJ2-2
D: TRBD2
length: 16
size: many
V: TRBV5-1
CDR3: CASSLSLAGEDGELFF
DNA: TGCGCCAGCAGCTTGTCCCTCGCGGGAGAGGACGGGGAGCTGTTTTTT

J: TRBJ2-3
D: NA
length: 15
size: NA
V: TRBV7-6
CDR3: CASSLARGITDTQYF
DNA: TGTGCCAGCAGCTTAGCGCGGGGAATCACAGATACGCAGTATTTT

J: TRBJ2-3
D: NA
length: 15
size: many
V: TRBV12-3/TRBV12-4
CDR3: CASSALGSPQDTQYF
DNA: TGTGCCAGCAGCGCCTTGGGCAGTCCCCAAGATACGCAGTATTTT

J: TRBJ1-2
D: NA
length: 15
size: many
V: TRBV20-1
CDR3: CSAIKGRAKSYGYTF
DNA: TGCAGTGCTATAAAAGGACGCGCGAAATCCTATGGCTACACCTTC

J: TRBJ2-2
D: TRBD2
length: 15
size: NA
V: TRBV6-4
CDR3: CSSSGTSGSTGELFF
DNA: TGTTCCAGCAGTGGGACTAGCGGGAGCACCGGTGAGCTGTTTTTT

J: TRBJ2-1
D: TRBD2
length: 21
size: many
V: TRBV5-4
CDR3: CASSLVGRLAGVSPSYNEQFF
DNA: TGTGCCAGCAGCTTGGTGGGCAGACTAGCGGGAGTAAGTCCTAGCTACAATGAGCAGTTCTTC

J: TRBJ2-2
D: NA
length: 14
size: many
V: TRBV5-1
CDR3: CASSPTTDTGELFF
DNA: TGCGCCAGCAGCCCTACGACAGACACCGGGGAGCTGTTTTTT

J: TRBJ2-3
D: NA
length: 13
size: many
V: TRBV15
CDR3: CATSFRITDTQYF
DNA: TGTGCCACCAGCTTCCGTATCACAGATACGCAGTATTTT

J: TRBJ2-2
D: NA
length: 16
size: many
V: TRBV15
CDR3: CATSRTYKSTTGELFF
DNA: TGTGCCACCAGCAGGACTTACAAGTCAACGACCGGGGAGCTGTTTTTT

J: TRBJ2-7
D: NA
length: 14
size: many
V: TRBV15
CDR3: CATSANSQGYEQYF
DNA: TGTGCCACCAGCGCCAATTCACAGGGCTACGAGCAGTACTTC

J: TRBJ2-6
D: NA
length: 16
size: few
V: TRBV6-2/TRBV6-3
CDR3: CASSYSRNSGANVLTF
DNA: TGTGCCAGCAGTTACTCTCGAAACTCTGGGGCCAACGTCCTGACTTTC

J: TRBJ2-1
D: TRBD2
length: 17
size: many
V: TRBV7-9
CDR3: CASSLTEWTSAYNEQFF
DNA: TGTGCCAGCAGCCTAACCGAGTGGACTAGCGCTTACAATGAGCAGTTCTTC

J: TRBJ2-5
D: NA
length: 16
size: many
V: TRBV20-1
CDR3: CSARGRVGAGQETQYF
DNA: TGCAGTGCTAGAGGCCGAGTTGGGGCGGGGCAAGAGACCCAGTACTTC